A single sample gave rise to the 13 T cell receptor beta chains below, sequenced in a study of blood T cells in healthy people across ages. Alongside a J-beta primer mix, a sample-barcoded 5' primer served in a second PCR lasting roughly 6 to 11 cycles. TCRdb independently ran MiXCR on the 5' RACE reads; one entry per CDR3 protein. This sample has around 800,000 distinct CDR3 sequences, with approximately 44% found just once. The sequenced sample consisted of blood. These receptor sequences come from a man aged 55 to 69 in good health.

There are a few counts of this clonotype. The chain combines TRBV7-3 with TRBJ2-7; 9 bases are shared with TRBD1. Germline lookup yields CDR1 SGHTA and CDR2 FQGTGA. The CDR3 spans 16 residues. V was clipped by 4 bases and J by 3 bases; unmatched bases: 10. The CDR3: CASSSTGGEEIYEQYF. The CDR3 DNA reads TGTGCCAGCAGCTCCACAGGGGGCGAGGAAATCTACGAGCAGTACTTC.

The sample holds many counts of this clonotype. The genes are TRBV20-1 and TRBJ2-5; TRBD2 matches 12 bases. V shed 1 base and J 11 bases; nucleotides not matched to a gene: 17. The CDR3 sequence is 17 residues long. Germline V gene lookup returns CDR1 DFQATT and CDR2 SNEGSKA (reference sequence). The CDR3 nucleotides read TGCAGTGCTAGAGGACTAGCGGGGGCCTCGATTGTGAGGGAGCAGTACTTC. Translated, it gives CSARGLAGASIVREQYF.

CDR3 nucleotides: TGCGCCAGCAGCTGGGACAGGACTAGCACAGATACGCAGTATTTT. Residues: CASSWDRTSTDTQYF. The chain is built from TRBV5-1 and TRBJ2-3; 8 positions agree with TRBD1. Germline CDR1 and CDR2: SGHRS and YFSETQ. The ends lost 3 bases at V and 0 bases at J; junction bases unmatched: 3. CDR3 length equals 15 residues.

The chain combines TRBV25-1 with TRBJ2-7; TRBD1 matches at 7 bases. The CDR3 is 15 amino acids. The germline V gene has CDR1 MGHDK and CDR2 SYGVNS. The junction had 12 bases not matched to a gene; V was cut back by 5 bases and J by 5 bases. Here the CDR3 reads CASSPSRQGVHEQYF. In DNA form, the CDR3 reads TGTGCCAGCAGTCCGTCGAGACAGGGCGTCCACGAGCAGTACTTC.

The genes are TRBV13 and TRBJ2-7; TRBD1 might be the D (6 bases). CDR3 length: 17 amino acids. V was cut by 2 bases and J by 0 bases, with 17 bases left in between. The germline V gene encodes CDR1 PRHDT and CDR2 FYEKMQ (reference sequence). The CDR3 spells CASSLKGQGPRSYEQYF. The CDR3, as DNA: TGTGCCAGCAGCTTAAAGGGGCAGGGGCCCCGCTCCTACGAGCAGTACTTC.

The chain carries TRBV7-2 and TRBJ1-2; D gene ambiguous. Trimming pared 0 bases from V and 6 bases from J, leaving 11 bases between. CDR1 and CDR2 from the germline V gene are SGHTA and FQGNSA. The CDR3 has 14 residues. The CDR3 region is CASSLADGFHGYTF. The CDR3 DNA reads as TGTGCCAGCAGCTTAGCGGACGGGTTCCATGGCTACACCTTC.

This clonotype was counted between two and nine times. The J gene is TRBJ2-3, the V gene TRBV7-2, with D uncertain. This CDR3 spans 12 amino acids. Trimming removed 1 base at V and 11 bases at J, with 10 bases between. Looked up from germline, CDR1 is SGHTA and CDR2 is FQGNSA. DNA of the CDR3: TGTGCCAGCAGCTTAGAATCGCGGAGGCAGTATTTT. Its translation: CASSLESRRQYF.

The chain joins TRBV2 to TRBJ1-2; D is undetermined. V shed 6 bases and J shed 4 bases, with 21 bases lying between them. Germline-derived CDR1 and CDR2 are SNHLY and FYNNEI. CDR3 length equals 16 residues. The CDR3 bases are TGTGCCAGCAGCCCCAGAAGGACGGTCGAAACCTATGGCTACACCTTC. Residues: CASSPRRTVETYGYTF.

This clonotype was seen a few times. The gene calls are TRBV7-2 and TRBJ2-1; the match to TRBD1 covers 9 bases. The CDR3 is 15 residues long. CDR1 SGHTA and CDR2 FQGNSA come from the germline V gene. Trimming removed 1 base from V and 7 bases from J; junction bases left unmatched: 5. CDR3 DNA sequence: TGTGCCAGCAGCTTAGTCCGGGACAGGGTTAATGAGCAGTTCTTC. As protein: CASSLVRDRVNEQFF.

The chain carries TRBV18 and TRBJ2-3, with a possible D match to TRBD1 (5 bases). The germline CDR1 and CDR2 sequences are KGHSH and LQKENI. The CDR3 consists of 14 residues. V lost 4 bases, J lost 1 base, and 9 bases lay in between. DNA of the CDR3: TGTGCCAGCTCACGTGAACAGGGCACAGATACGCAGTATTTT. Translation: CASSREQGTDTQYF.

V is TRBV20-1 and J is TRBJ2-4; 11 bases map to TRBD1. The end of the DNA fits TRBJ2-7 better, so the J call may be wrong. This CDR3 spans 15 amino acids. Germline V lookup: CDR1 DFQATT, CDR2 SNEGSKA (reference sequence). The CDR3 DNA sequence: TGCAGTGTAGTCGGGACAGGGGGGAGGATCTACGAGCAGTACTTC. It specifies CSVVGTGGRIYEQYF.

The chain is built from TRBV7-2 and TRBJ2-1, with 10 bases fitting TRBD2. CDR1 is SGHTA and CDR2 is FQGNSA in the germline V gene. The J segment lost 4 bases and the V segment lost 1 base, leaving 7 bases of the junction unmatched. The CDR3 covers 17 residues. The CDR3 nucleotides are TGTGCCAGCAGCTTAGTAGCGGGGGGAGGGATTTACAATGAGCAGTTCTTC. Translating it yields CASSLVAGGGIYNEQFF.

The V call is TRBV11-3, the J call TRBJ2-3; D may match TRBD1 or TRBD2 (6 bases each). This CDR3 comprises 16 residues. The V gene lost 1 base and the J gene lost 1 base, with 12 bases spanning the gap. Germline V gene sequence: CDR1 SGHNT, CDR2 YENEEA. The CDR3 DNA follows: TGTGCCAGCAGCTTAGGGAGGGACACCCGCACAGATACGCAGTATTTT. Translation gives CASSLGRDTRTDTQYF.